Listed below are T cell receptor beta chains from one sample, sequenced in a study of monozygotic twins with inflammatory bowel disease. One entry per CDR3 protein, without DNA, is what TCRdb gives after re-calling the 5' RACE reads. The sample shows about 160,000 distinct CDR3 sequences, and 2.5% to 3% sits with its ten largest clones. The sequenced material came from blood. These TCRs come from a human donor with ulcerative colitis or Crohn's disease, or a healthy co-twin of an affected twin (not recorded which). CDR3s include the opening cysteine and the closing phenylalanine or tryptophan.

TRBJ2-1,TRBV11-1,CASSLRAVYYNEQFF
TRBJ2-5,TRBV20-1,CSARPGQETQYF
TRBJ2-1,TRBV10-3,CAISDDSNEQFF
TRBJ1-2,TRBV28,CASSYKDSGYTF
TRBJ1-6,TRBV21-1,CASSKALANLPLHF
TRBJ1-3,TRBV6-2/TRBV6-3,CASGADSGNTIYF
TRBJ2-4,TRBV4-1,CASSARPGTSGYLAKNIQYF
TRBJ1-4,TRBV5-1,CASSFDSGRLFF
TRBJ2-2,TRBV3-1,CASSSTTLTGELFF
TRBJ2-2,TRBV6-2/TRBV6-3,CASTQGGGELFF
TRBJ1-3,TRBV9,CASSVANSGNTIYF
TRBJ1-2,TRBV28,CASSLSGSGYTF